This TCR beta chain was recovered during a study of blood T cell repertoires in COVID-19. In the study overall: From the United States, Italy and Spain came samples of acute and convalescent COVID-19. In each case, the material was cDNA or gDNA derived from T cells, B-cell-depleted T cells, or PBMCs.

Assay used: immunoSEQ multiplex PCR; TCRdb lists only in-frame clones, some missing. In the table there are about 69,000 clones, roughly 86% of which are singletons. The trim removed 2 bases at V and 4 bases at J, leaving 7 bases unmatched. CDR1 and CDR2 from the germline V gene are GTSNPN and SVGIG (reference sequence). The CDR3 loop spans 14 amino acids. This clone was counted a single time. The Seattle patients joined while their infection was active and were tracked longitudinally afterward. Sequencing was done on a sample of peripheral blood. This rearrangement joins TRBV30 to TRBJ1-2; the match to TRBD1 covers 7 bases. The sequence came from a man in his forties with COVID-19, enrolled during active disease. The CDR3 DNA sequence: TGTGCCTGGAGTTCAACCGGGACAGTCTATGGCTACACCTTC. Its protein is CAWSSTGTVYGYTF. Complete variable domain (other parts from reference TRBV30 and TRBJ1-2): SQTIHQWPATLVQPVGSPLSLECTVEGTSNPNLYWYRQAAGRGLQLLFYSVGIGQISSEVPQNLSASRPQDRQFILSSKKLLLSDSGFYLCAWSSTGTVYGYTFGSGTRLTVV.